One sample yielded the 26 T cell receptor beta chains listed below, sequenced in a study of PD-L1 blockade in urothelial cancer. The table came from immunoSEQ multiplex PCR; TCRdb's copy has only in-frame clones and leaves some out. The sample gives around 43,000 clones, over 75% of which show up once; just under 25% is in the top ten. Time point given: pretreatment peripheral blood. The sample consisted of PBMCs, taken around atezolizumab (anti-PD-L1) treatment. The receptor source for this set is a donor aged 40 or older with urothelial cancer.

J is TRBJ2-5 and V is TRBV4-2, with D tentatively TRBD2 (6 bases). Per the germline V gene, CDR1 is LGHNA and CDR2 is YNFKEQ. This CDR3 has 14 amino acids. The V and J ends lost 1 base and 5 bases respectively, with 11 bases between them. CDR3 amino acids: CASSQAGVGETQYF. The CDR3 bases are TGTGCCAGCAGCCAAGCGGGGGTGGGCGAGACCCAGTACTTC.

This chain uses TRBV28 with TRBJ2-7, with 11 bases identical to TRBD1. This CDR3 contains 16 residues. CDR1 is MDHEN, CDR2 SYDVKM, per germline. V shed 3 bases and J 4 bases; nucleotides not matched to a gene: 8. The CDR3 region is CASSLGTGGPLYEQYF. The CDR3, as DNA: TGTGCCAGCAGTTTGGGGACAGGGGGGCCCCTGTACGAGCAGTACTTC.

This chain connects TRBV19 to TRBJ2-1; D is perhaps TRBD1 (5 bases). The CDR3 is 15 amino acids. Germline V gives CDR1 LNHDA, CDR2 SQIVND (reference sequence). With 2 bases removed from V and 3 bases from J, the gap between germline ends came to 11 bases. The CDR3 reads CASSIRARVYNEQFF. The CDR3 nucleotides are TGTGCCAGTAGTATAAGGGCCAGGGTCTACAATGAGCAGTTCTTC.

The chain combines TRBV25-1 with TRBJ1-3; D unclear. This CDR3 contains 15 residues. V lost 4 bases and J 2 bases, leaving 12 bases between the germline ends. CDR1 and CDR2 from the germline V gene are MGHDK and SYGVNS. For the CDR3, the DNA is TGTGCCAGCAGTGCCGGGAGTTTCCCTGGAAACACCATATATTTT. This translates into CASSAGSFPGNTIYF.

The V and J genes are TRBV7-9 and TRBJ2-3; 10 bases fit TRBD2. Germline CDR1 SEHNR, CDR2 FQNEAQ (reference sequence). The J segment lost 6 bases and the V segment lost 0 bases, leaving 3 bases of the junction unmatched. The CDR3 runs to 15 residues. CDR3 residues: CASSLASGRLDTQYF. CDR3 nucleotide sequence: TGTGCCAGCAGCTTAGCTAGCGGGAGGTTGGATACGCAGTATTTT.

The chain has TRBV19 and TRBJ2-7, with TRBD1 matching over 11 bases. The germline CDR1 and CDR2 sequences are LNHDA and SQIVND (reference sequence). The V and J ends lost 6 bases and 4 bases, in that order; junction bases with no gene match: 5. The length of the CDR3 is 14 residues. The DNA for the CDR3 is TGTGCCAGTAGCCCGGGACAGGGGGGATACGAGCAGTACTTC. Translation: CASSPGQGGYEQYF.

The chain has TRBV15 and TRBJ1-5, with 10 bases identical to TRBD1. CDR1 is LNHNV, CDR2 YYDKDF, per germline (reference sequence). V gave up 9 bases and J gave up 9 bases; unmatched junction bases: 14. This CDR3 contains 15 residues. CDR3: CATGKGGQGTRPQHF. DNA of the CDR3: TGTGCCACGGGGAAAGGGGGACAGGGGACACGGCCCCAGCATTTT.

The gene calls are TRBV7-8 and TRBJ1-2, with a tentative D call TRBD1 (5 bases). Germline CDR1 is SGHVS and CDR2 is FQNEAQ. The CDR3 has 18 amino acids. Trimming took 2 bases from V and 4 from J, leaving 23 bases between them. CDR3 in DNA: TGTGCCAGCAGCTTAATTGGCCTTTGGGGGGGGTCTGGCTATGGCTACACCTTC. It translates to CASSLIGLWGGSGYGYTF.

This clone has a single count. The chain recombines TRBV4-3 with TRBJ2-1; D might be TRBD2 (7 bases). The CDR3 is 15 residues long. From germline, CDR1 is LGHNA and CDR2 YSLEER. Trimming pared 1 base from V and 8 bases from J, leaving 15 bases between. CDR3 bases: TGCGCCAGCAGCCAAGGCGACCGGGGGGCCTATGAGCAGTTCTTC. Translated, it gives CASSQGDRGAYEQFF.

Here the CDR3 DNA reads TGTGCCAGCAGCTTAGAGGGCCCCGGGACACCCTACAATGAGCAGTTCTTC. Its protein is CASSLEGPGTPYNEQFF. The genes are TRBV7-9 and TRBJ2-1, with TRBD1 as a possible D gene (6 bases). The CDR3 is 17 amino acids. V lost 1 base and J lost 2, with 15 bases in between. Germline V gene data show CDR1 as SEHNR and CDR2 as FQNEAQ (reference sequence).

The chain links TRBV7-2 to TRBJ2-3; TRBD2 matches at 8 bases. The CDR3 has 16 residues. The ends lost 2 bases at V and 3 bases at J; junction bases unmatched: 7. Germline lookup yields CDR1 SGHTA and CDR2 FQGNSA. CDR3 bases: TGTGCCAGCAGCTTACGGCTAGCGGGTGGAACAGATACGCAGTATTTT. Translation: CASSLRLAGGTDTQYF.

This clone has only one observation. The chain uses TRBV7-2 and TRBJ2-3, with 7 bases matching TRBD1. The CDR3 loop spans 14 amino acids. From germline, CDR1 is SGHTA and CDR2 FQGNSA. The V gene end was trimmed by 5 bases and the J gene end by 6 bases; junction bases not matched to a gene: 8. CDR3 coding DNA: TGTGCCAGCAGCACAGGACAGGTGGCGGATACGCAGTATTTT. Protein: CASSTGQVADTQYF.

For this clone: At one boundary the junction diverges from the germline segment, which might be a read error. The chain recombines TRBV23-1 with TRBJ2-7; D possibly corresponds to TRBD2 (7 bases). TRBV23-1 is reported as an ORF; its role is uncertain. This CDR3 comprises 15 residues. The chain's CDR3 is CASSQWGGPTYEQYF. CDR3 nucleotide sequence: TGCGCCAGCAGCCAATGGGGGGGCCCGACCTACGAGCAGTACTTC.

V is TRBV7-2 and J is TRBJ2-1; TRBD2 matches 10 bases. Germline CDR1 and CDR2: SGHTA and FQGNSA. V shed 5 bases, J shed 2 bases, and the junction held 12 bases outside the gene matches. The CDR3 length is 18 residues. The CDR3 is CASSPKGATSGPYNEQFF. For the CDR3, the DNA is TGTGCCAGCAGCCCCAAAGGGGCGACTAGCGGGCCCTACAATGAGCAGTTCTTC. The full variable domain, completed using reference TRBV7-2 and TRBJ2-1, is GAGVSQSPSNKVTEKGKDVELRCDPISGHTALYWYRQSLGQGLEFLIYFQGNSAPDKSGLPSDRFSAERTGGSVSTLTIQRTQQEDSAVYLCASSPKGATSGPYNEQFFGPGTRLTVL.

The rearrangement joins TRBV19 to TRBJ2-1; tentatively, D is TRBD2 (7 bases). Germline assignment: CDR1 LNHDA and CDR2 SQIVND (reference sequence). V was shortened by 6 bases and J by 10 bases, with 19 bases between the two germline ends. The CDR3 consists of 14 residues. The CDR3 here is CASRLGAGVGEQFF. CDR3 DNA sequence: TGTGCCAGTAGACTGGGGGCGGGAGTGGGGGAGCAGTTCTTC.

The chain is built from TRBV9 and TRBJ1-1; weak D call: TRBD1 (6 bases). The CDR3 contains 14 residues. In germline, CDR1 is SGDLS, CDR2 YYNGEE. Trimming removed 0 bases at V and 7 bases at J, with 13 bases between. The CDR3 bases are TGTGCCAGCAGCGTAGCTTCAGGGGCTAGTGAAGCTTTCTTT. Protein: CASSVASGASEAFF.

This CDR3 reads CASSYLRDFGGEQFF. The CDR3 bases are TGTGCCAGCAGTTACCTAAGGGACTTCGGTGGGGAGCAGTTCTTC. The rearrangement links TRBV6-5 to TRBJ2-1, with a weak D call TRBD2 (6 bases). The CDR3 is 15 residues long. Trimming pared 2 bases from V and 10 bases from J, leaving 18 bases between. Germline V gives CDR1 MNHEY, CDR2 SVGAGI.

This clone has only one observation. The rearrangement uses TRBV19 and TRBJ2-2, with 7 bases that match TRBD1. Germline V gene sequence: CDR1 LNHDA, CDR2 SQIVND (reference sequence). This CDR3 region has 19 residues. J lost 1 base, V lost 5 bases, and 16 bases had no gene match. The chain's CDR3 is CASSVPTRDSLENTGELFF. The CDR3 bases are TGTGCCAGTAGTGTACCGACGAGGGACAGCTTAGAGAACACCGGGGAGCTGTTTTTT.

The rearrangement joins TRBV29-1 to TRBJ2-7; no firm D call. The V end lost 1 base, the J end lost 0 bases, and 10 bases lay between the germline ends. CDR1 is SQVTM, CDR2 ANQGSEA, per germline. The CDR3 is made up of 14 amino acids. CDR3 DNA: TGCAGCGTTGAAGGGGTGGAGACCTCCTACGAGCAGTACTTC. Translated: CSVEGVETSYEQYF.

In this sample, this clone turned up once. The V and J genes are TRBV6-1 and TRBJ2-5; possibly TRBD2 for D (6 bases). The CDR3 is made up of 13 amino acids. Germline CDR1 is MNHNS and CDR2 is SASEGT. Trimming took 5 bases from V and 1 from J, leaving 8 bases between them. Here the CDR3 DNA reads TGTGCCAGCAGTCGGGACTCCCAAGAGACCCAGTACTTC. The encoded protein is CASSRDSQETQYF.

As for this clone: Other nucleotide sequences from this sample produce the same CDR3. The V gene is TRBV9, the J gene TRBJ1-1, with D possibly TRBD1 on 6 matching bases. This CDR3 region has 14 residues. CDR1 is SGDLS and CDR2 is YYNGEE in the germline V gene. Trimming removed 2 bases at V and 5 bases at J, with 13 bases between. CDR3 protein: CASSVLGQGTEAFF. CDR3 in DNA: TGTGCCAGCAGCGTGTTGGGCCAGGGGACTGAAGCTTTCTTT.

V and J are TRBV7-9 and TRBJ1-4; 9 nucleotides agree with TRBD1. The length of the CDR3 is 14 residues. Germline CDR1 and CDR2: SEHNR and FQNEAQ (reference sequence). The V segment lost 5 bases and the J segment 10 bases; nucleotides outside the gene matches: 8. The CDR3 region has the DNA TGTGCCAGCAGCCTGGGGACAGGGTTTGTAAAACTGTTTTTT. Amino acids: CASSLGTGFVKLFF.

The CDR3 DNA sequence: TGCGCCAGCAGCCCTCAGGCCCTAGCGGGAGGCACAGATACGCAGTATTTT. It codes for CASSPQALAGGTDTQYF. The rearrangement links TRBV4-3 to TRBJ2-3; 10 positions match TRBD2. Germline assignment: CDR1 LGHNA and CDR2 YSLEER. Unmatched junction bases numbered 8, after V lost 4 bases and J lost 1 base. CDR3 size: 17 residues.

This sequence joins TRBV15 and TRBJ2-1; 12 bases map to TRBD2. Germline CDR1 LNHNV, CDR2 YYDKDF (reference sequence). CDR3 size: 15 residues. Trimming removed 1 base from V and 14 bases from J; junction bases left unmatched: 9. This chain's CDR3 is CATSRVLAGGGLEFF. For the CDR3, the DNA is TGTGCCACCAGCAGAGTTCTAGCGGGAGGGGGATTGGAGTTCTTC. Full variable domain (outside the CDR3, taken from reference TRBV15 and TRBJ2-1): DAMVIQNPRYQVTQFGKPVTLSCSQTLNHNVMYWYQQKSSQAPKLLFHYYDKDFNNEADTPDNFQSRRPNTSFCFLDIRSPGLGDTAMYLCATSRVLAGGGLEFFGPGTRLTVL.

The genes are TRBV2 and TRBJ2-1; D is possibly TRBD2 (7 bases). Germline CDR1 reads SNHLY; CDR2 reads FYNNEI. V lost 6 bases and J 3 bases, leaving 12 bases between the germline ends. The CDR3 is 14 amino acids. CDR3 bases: TGTGCCAGCAGGAGGGGGGGGAACTACAATGAGCAGTTCTTC. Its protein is CASRRGGNYNEQFF.

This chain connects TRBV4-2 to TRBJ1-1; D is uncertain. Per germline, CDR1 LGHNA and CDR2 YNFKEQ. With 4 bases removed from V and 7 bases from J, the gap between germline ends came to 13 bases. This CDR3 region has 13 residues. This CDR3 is CASSLPGGGEAFF. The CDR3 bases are TGTGCCAGCAGCCTCCCTGGTGGCGGTGAAGCTTTCTTT.